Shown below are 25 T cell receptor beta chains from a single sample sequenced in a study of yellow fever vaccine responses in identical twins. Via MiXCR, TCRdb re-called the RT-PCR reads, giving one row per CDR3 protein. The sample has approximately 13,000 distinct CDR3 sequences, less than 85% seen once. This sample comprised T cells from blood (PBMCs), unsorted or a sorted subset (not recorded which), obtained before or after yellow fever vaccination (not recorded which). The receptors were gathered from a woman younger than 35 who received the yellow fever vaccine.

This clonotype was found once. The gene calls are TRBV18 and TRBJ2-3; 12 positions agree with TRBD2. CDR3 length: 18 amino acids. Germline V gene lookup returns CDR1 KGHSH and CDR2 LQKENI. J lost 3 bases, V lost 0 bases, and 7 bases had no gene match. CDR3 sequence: CASSPPFASGGATDTQYF. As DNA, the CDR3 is TGTGCCAGCTCACCACCTTTTGCTAGCGGGGGGGCGACAGATACGCAGTATTTT.

DNA of the CDR3: TGTGCCAGTAGTATCATGGAATCCAATTCACCCCTCCACTTT. Its translation is CASSIMESNSPLHF. The rearrangement links TRBV19 to TRBJ1-6, with D hard to call. Germline loops: CDR1 LNHDA, CDR2 SQIVND (reference sequence). V was pared by 3 bases and J by 7 bases, with 10 bases between. This CDR3 is 14 amino acids long.

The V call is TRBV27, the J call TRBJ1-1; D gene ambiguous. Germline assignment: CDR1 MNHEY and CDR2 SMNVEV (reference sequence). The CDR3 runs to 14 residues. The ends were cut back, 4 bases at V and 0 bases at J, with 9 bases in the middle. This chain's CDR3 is CASSYLGVNTEAFF. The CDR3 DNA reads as TGTGCCAGCAGTTACCTCGGGGTGAACACTGAAGCTTTCTTT.

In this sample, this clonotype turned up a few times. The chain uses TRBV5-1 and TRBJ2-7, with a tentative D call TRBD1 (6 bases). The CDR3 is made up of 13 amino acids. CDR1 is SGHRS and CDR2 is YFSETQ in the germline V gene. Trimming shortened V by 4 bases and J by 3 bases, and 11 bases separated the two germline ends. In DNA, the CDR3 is TGCGCCAGCAGCATTGGACAGATCTACGAGCAGTACTTC. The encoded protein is CASSIGQIYEQYF.

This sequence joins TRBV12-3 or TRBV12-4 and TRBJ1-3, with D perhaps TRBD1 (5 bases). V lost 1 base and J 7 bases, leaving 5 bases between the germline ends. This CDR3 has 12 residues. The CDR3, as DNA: TGTGCCAGCAGTTTAGGACAGAACACCATATATTTT. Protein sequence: CASSLGQNTIYF.

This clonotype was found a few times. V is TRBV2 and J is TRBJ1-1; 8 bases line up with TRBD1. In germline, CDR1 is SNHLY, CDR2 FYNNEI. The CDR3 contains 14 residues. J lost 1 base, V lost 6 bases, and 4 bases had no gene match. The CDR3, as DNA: TGTGCCAGCAGGATAGGGACAGGGAACACTGAAGCTTTCTTT. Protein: CASRIGTGNTEAFF.

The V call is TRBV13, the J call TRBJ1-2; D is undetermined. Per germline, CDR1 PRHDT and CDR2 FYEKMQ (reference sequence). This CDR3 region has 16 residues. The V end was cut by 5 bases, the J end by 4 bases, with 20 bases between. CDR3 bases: TGTGCCAGCAGCCTACTCATGGTACACGGGCTCTATGGCTACACCTTC. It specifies CASSLLMVHGLYGYTF.

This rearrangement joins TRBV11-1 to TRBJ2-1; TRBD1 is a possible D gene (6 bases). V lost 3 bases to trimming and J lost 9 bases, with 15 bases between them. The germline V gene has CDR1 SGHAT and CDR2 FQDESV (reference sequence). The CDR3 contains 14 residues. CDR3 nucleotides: TGTGCCAGCAGCTTCCTTGTCGGCAGGGGTGAGCAGTTCTTC. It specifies CASSFLVGRGEQFF. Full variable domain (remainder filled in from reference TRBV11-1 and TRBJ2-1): EAEVAQSPRYKITEKSQAVAFWCDPISGHATLYWYRQILGQGPELLVQFQDESVVDDSQLPKDRFSAERLKGVDSTLKIQPAELGDSAMYLCASSFLVGRGEQFFGPGTRLTVL.

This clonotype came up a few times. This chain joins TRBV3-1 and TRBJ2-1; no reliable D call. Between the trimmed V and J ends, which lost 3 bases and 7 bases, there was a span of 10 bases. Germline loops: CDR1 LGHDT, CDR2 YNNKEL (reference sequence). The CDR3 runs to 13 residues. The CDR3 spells CASSHPLDNEQFF. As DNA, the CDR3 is TGTGCCAGCAGCCATCCCCTTGATAATGAGCAGTTCTTC.

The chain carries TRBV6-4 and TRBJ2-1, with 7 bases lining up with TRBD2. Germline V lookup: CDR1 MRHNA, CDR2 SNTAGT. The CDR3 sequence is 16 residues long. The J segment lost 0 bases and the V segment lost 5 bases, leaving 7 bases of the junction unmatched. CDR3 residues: CASSNLGGSSYNEQFF. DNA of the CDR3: TGTGCCAGCAGTAACCTAGGCGGGAGCTCCTACAATGAGCAGTTCTTC.

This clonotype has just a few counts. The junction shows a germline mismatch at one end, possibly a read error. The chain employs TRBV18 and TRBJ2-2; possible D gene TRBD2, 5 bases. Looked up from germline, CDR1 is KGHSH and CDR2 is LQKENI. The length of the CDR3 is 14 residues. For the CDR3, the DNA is TGTGCCAGCTCACCGTTAGCGAACGCCGGGGAGCTGTTTTTT. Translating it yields CASSPLANAGELFF.

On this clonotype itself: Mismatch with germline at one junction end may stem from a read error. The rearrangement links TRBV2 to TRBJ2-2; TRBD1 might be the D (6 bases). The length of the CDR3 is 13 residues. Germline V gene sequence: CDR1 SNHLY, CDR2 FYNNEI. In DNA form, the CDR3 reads TGTGCCAGCAGCAACAGGGACACCGGGGAGCTGCTTTTT. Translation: CASSNRDTGELLF. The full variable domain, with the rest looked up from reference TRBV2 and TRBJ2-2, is EPEVTQTPSHQVTQMGQEVILRCVPISNHLYFYWYRQILGQKVEFLVSFYNNEISEKSEIFDDQFSVERPDGSNFTLKIRSTKLEDSAMYFCASSNRDTGELLFGEGSRLTVL.

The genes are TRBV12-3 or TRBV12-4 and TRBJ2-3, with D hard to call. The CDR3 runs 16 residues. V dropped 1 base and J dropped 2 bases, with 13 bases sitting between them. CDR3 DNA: TGTGCCAGCAGTTTAGTCCCGCGGAATCCCACAGATACGCAGTATTTT. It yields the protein CASSLVPRNPTDTQYF.

The CDR3 here is CSGITGLRQFF. As DNA, the CDR3 is TGCAGCGGGATCACAGGGCTTCGGCAGTTCTTC. J is TRBJ2-1 and V is TRBV29-1; a weak D match, TRBD1 (6 bases). The germline CDR1 and CDR2 sequences are SQVTM and ANQGSEA. V was clipped by 7 bases and J by 12 bases, with 16 bases between them. The CDR3 is 11 amino acids.

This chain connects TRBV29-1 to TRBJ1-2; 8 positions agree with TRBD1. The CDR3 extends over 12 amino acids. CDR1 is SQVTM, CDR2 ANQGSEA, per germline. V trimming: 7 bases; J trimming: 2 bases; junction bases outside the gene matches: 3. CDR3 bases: TGCAGCGGGTACAGGGGGAACTATGGCTACACCTTC. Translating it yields CSGYRGNYGYTF.

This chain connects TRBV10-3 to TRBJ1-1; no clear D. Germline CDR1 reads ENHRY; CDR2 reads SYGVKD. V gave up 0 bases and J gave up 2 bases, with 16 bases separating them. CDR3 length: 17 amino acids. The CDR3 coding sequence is TGTGCCATCAGTGAGTCAGCGGTGTTTTATCCCAACACTGAAGCTTTCTTT. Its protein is CAISESAVFYPNTEAFF.

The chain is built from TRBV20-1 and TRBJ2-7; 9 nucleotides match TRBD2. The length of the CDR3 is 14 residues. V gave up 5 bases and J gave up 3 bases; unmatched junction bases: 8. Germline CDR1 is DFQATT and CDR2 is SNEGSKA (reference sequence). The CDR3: CSAHLAGTNYEQYF. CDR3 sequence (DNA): TGCAGTGCTCACCTAGCGGGGACCAACTACGAGCAGTACTTC.

The CDR3 coding sequence is TGCAGTGCCCCCTCTACCAATGAGCAGTTCTTC. Translation: CSAPSTNEQFF. This chain links TRBV20-1 with TRBJ2-1; unclear D gene. The CDR3 sequence is 11 residues long. V was cut by 6 bases and J by 6 bases, with 9 bases left in between. Germline CDR1 DFQATT, CDR2 SNEGSKA (reference sequence).

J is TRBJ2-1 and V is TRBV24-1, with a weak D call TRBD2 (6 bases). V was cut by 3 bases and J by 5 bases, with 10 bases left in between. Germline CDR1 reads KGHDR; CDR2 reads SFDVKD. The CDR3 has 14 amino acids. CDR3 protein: CATSDAGLNNEQFF. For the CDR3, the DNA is TGTGCCACCAGTGATGCGGGACTTAACAATGAGCAGTTCTTC.

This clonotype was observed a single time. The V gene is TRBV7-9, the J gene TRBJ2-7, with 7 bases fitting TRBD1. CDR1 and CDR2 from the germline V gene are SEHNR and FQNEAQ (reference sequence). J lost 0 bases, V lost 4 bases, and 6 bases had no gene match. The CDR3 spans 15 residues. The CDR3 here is CASSSSGGSSYEQYV. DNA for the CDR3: TGTGCCAGCAGCTCATCAGGGGGAAGCTCCTACGAGCAGTACGTC.

The CDR3 DNA is TGTGCCAGCAGCTTGGCTAGCGGGATTAGTACAGATACGCAGTATTTT. Protein: CASSLASGISTDTQYF. This sequence joins TRBV11-3 and TRBJ2-3, with 9 bases matching TRBD2. Losses at the gene ends were 3 bases for V and 3 bases for J; bases not matched to a gene: 7. Germline V gives CDR1 SGHNT, CDR2 YENEEA. CDR3 length: 16 amino acids.

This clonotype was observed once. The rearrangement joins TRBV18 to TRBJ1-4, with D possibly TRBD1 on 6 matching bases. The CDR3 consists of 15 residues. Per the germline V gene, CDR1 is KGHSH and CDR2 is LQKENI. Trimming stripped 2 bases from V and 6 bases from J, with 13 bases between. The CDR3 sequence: CASSPVGGADEKLFF. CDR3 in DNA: TGTGCCAGCTCACCAGTGGGGGGCGCGGATGAAAAACTGTTTTTT.

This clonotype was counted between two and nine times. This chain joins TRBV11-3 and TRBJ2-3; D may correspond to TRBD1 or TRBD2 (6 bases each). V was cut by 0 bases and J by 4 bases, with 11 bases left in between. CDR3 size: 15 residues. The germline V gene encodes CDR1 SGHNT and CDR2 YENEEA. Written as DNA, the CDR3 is TGTGCCAGCAGCTTAGACGCCGGGGGCCCAGATACGCAGTATTTT. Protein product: CASSLDAGGPDTQYF.

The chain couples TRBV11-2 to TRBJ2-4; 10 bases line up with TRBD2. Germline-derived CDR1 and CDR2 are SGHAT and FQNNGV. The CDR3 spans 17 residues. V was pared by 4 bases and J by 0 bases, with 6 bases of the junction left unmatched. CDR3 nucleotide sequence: TGTGCCAGCAGCTCAGTGGGACTAGCGCTAGCCAAAAACATTCAGTACTTC. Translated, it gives CASSSVGLALAKNIQYF.

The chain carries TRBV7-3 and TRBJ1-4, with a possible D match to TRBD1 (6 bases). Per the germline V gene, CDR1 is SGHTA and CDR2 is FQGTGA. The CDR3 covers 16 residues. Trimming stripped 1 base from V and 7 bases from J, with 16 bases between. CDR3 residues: CASSLMWGTRSEKLFF. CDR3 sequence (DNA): TGTGCCAGCAGCTTAATGTGGGGGACAAGAAGTGAAAAACTGTTTTTT.